This T cell receptor (beta chain) was captured in a study of blood T cells in healthy people across ages. Study conclusions and caveats: With donor CMV status unknown, expanded clonotype changes were possibly confounded. When set beside aged donors, long-lived donors presented more naive CD4+ cells and higher diversity. With unsorted PBMCs, a conclusive comparison of naive versus antigen-experienced cells was not possible.

Primed by a sample-barcoded 5' primer and a J-beta primer mix, a second PCR proceeded for roughly 7 to 11 cycles. Every sample gave at least 2.5 million paired-end reads containing CDR3. In TCRdb, the 5' RACE reads were re-called with MiXCR into one record per CDR3 protein. The sample shows roughly 1,500,000 distinct CDR3 sequences, 34% of them seen only once. This CDR3 spans 17 amino acids. Germline CDR1 and CDR2: LGHDT and YNNKEL (reference sequence). Trimming removed 0 bases at V and 4 bases at J, with 13 bases between. This clonotype was detected a few times. Its cognate antigen is unknown. The specimen was blood. The rearrangement uses TRBV3-1 and TRBJ2-6; D ambiguous. The receptor comes from a woman aged 30 to 39 in good health. The CDR3 spells CASSQDTRRSGANVLTF. CDR3 DNA: TGTGCCAGCAGCCAAGATACGCGAAGATCGGGGGCCAACGTCCTGACTTTC.